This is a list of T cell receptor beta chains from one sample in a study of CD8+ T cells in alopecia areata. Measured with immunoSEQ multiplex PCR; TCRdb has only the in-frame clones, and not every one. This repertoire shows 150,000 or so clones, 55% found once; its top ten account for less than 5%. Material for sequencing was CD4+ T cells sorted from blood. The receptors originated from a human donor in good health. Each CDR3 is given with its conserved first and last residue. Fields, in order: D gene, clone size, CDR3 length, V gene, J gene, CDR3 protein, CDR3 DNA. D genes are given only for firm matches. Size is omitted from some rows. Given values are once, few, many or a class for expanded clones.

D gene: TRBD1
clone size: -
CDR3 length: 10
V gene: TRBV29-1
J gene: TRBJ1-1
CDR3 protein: CSGGQVEAFF
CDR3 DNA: TGCAGCGGGGGACAGGTTGAAGCTTTCTTT

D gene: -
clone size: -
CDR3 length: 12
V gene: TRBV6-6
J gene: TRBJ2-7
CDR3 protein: CASSWGGGEQYF
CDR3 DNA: TGTGCCAGCAGTTGGGGTGGAGGCGAGCAGTACTTC

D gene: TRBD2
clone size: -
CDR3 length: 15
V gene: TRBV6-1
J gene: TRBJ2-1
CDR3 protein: CASRAGASGRNEQFF
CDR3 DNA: TGTGCCAGCAGGGCGGGAGCTAGCGGGCGGAATGAGCAGTTCTTC

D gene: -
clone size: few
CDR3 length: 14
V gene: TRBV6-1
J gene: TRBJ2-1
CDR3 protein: CASYFRGAYNEQFF
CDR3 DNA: TGTGCCAGCTACTTTAGGGGGGCCTACAATGAGCAGTTCTTC

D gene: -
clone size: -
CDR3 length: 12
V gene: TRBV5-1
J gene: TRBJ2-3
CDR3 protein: CASRVDSDTQYF
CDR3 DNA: TGCGCCAGCAGGGTCGATTCAGATACGCAGTATTTT

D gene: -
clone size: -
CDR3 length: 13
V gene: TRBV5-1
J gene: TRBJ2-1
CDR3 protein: CASSLSQFNEQFF
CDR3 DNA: TGCGCCAGCAGCTTGAGCCAGTTCAATGAGCAGTTCTTC

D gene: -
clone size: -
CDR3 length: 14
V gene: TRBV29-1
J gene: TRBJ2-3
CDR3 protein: CSVAQGTSTDTQYF
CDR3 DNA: TGCAGCGTTGCGCAGGGAACTAGCACAGATACGCAGTATTTT

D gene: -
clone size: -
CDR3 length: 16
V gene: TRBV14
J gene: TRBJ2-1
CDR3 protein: CASSRSGTKSYNEQFF
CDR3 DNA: TGTGCCAGCAGCCGGTCAGGGACAAAATCCTACAATGAGCAGTTCTTC

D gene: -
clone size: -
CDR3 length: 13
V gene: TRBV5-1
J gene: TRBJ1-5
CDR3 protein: CASSSTIQGPQHF
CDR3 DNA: TGCGCCAGCAGCTCTACGATACAGGGGCCCCAGCATTTT

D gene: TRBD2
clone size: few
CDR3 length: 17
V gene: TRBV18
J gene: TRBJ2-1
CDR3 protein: CASSPFTTSVAYNEQFF
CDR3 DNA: TGTGCCAGCTCACCTTTCACCACTAGCGTGGCCTACAATGAGCAGTTCTTC

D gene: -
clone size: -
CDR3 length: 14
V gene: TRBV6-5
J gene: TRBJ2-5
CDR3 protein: CASSYSKGWETQYF
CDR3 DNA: TGTGCCAGCAGTTACTCGAAGGGATGGGAGACCCAGTACTTC

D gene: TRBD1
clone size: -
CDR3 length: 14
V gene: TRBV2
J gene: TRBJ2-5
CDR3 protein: CASSEVAGGETQYF
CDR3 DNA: TGTGCCAGCAGTGAAGTTGCAGGGGGAGAGACCCAGTACTTC

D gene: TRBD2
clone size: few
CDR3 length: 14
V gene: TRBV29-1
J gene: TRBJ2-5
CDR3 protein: CSVRGTSGPGTQYF
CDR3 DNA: TGCAGCGTACGCGGGACTAGCGGGCCTGGTACCCAGTACTTC

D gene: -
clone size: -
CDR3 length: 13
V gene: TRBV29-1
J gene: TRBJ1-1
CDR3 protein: CSGRGGLGTEAFF
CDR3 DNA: TGCAGCGGCCGGGGAGGCTTAGGCACTGAAGCTTTCTTT

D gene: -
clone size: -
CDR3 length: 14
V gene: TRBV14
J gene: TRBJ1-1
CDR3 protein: CASSKLGGNTEAFF
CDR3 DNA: TGTGCCAGCAGCAAACTCGGGGGGAACACTGAAGCTTTCTTT

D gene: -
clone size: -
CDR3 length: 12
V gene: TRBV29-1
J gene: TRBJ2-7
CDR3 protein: CSVGDSQYEQYF
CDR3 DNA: TGCAGCGTCGGGGACTCCCAGTACGAGCAGTACTTC

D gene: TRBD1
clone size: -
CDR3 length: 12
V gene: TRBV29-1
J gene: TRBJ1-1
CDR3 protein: CSARTGGTEAFF
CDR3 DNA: TGCAGCGCCCGGACAGGGGGCACTGAAGCTTTCTTT

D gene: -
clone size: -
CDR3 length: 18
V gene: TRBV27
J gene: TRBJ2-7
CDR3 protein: CASSSGGSGAPSSYEQYF
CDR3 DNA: TGTGCCAGCAGTTCCGGTGGTAGCGGAGCCCCAAGCTCCTACGAGCAGTACTTC

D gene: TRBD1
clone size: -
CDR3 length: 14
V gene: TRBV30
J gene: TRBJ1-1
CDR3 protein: CAGGTGALWTEAFF
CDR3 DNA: TGTGCCGGGGGGACAGGGGCCCTTTGGACTGAAGCTTTCTTT

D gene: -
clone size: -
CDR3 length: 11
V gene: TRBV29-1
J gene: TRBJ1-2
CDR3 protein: CSVELARGYTF
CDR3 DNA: TGCAGCGTTGAATTGGCACGGGGCTACACCTTC

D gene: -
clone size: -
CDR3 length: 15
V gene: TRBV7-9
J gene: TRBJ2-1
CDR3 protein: CASSLQTRRPNEQFF
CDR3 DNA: TGTGCCAGCAGCCTTCAGACCCGACGACCCAATGAGCAGTTCTTC

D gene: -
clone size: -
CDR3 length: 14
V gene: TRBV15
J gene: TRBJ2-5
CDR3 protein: CATSRGEVPGTQYF
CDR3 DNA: TGTGCCACCAGCAGGGGGGAGGTGCCTGGGACCCAGTACTTC

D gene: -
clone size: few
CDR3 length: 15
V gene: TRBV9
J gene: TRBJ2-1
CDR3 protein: CASSVDSGRYNEQFF
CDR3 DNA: TGTGCCAGCAGCGTAGACAGCGGACGCTACAATGAGCAGTTCTTC

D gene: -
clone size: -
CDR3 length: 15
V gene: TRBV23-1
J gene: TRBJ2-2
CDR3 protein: CASSSGQGGTGELFF
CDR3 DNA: TGCGCCAGCTCCTCGGGGCAGGGCGGCACCGGGGAGCTGTTTTTT